Here is one T cell receptor beta chain with its context. Germline-derived CDR1 and CDR2 are SEHNR and FQNEAQ (reference sequence). CDR3 size: 14 residues. The V end lost 9 bases, the J end lost 2 bases, and 13 bases lay between the germline ends. This sample was included in a study of blood T cell repertoires in COVID-19. Turning to the study itself: Donors in the United States, Italy and Spain gave samples during acute or convalescent COVID-19.

Profiling relied on immunoSEQ multiplex PCR, and the TCRdb table lists in-frame clones only, not all of them. The sample includes 250,000 to 350,000 clones, about nine tenths of them seen just once. The source of this sequence is a woman aged 25 to 39 with active or convalescent COVID-19. The gene calls are TRBV7-9 and TRBJ2-2; a weak D match, TRBD1 (5 bases). The sample comprised peripheral blood. As DNA, the CDR3 is TGTGCCAGTCAGGGTCCCCTAAACACCGGGGAGCTGTTTTTT. As protein: CASQGPLNTGELFF.